Presented here are 31 T cell receptor beta chains from one specimen sequenced in a study of blood T cell repertoires in COVID-19. TCRdb's table, derived via immunoSEQ multiplex PCR, lists solely in-frame clones and lacks some. Of approximately 300,000 clones detected, 89% appear once; the ten largest clones hold under 8%. Material for sequencing was peripheral blood. Receptors were obtained from a man aged 18-30 years who had recovered from COVID-19.

The V and J genes are TRBV5-1 and TRBJ2-1, with 11 bases fitting TRBD2. CDR3 length equals 17 residues. J was trimmed by 4 bases and V by 0 bases; bases with no gene match: 6. CDR1 and CDR2 (germline): SGHRS, YFSETQ. The CDR3: CASSLALAGGAYNEQFF. The CDR3 DNA is TGCGCCAGCAGCTTGGCCTTAGCGGGAGGGGCGTACAATGAGCAGTTCTTC.

V gene TRBV12-3 or TRBV12-4 combines with J gene TRBJ2-7; D might be TRBD1 (6 bases). The CDR3 runs 13 residues. Trimming cost V 2 bases and J 6 bases, with 11 bases left between them. CDR3 sequence reads: CASSLRGSPEQYF. CDR3 nucleotide sequence: TGTGCCAGCAGTTTAAGGGGGAGCCCCGAGCAGTACTTC.

The chain joins TRBV6-5 to TRBJ2-7; 8 nucleotides agree with TRBD2. Germline-derived CDR1 and CDR2 are MNHEY and SVGAGI. This CDR3 has 15 amino acids. The V and J ends lost 5 bases and 4 bases, in that order; junction bases with no gene match: 10. The CDR3 protein is CASSRLAMGPYEQYF. In DNA, the CDR3 is TGTGCCAGCAGTCGACTAGCGATGGGGCCTTACGAGCAGTACTTC.

This clone appeared once. The rearrangement links TRBV5-1 to TRBJ1-1; 7 nucleotides match TRBD1. V lost 4 bases, J lost 0 bases, and 9 bases stayed unmatched. The CDR3 covers 16 residues. Germline-derived CDR1 and CDR2 are SGHRS and YFSETQ. The CDR3 nucleotides are TGCGCCAGCAGCACGACAGGGAGTGTCATGAACACTGAAGCTTTCTTT. Protein product: CASSTTGSVMNTEAFF.

Turning to this clone: Other DNA sequences of this sample code for an identical CDR3. The rearrangement uses TRBV7-2 and TRBJ2-3; no clear D. The germline V gene has CDR1 SGHTA and CDR2 FQGNSA. The CDR3 is made up of 12 amino acids. V lost 4 bases and J lost 2, with 4 bases in between. CDR3 residues: CASSSFTDTQYF. Written as DNA, the CDR3 is TGTGCCAGCAGCTCATTCACAGATACGCAGTATTTT.

This rearrangement joins TRBV4-1 to TRBJ2-7; D might be TRBD2 (6 bases). V was clipped by 4 bases and J by 0 bases, with 19 bases between them. CDR1 MGHRA and CDR2 YSYEKL come from the germline V gene. The CDR3 length is 17 residues. The CDR3 nucleotides read TGCGCCAGCAGCCCCAAAGGGGAGGACTTCAGCTCCTACGAGCAGTACTTC. This codes for CASSPKGEDFSSYEQYF.

This chain uses TRBV12-5 with TRBJ1-5, with 7 bases aligning to TRBD1. Germline trimming cut 5 bases from V and 5 bases from J; bases unmatched to any gene: 9. The germline V gene encodes CDR1 LGHNT and CDR2 FRNRAP. The CDR3 has 15 residues. The DNA for the CDR3 is TGTGCTAGTGGTGCCGGGACAGAGAACTATCAGCCCCAGCATTTT. It specifies CASGAGTENYQPQHF.

The chain carries TRBV6-2 or TRBV6-3 and TRBJ1-1; D is perhaps TRBD1 (6 bases). V gave up 6 bases and J gave up 6 bases, with 20 bases separating them. The CDR3 has 15 residues. CDR1 is MNHEY, CDR2 SVGEGT, per germline. The CDR3 protein is CASSPTGHAGAEAFF. In DNA, the CDR3 is TGTGCCAGCAGCCCCACGGGACACGCTGGCGCTGAAGCTTTCTTT.

V and J are TRBV2 and TRBJ2-5; 7 bases agree with TRBD1. CDR1 is SNHLY and CDR2 is FYNNEI in the germline V gene. With 7 bases clipped from V and 2 bases from J, the junction kept 10 bases outside the gene matches. CDR3 length: 15 amino acids. The CDR3 protein is CASTRDSAKQETQYF. The CDR3 bases are TGTGCCAGCACCCGGGACAGCGCGAAACAAGAGACCCAGTACTTC.

The rearrangement uses TRBV9 and TRBJ1-3, with 7 bases aligning to TRBD1. CDR1 and CDR2 from the germline V gene are SGDLS and YYNGEE. V lost 0 bases to trimming and J lost 0 bases; unmatched junction nucleotides: 6. CDR3 size: 17 residues. CDR3 loop: CASSVATGDGSGNTIYF. CDR3 in DNA: TGTGCCAGCAGCGTAGCTACAGGGGACGGCTCTGGAAACACCATATATTTT.

This chain links TRBV6-6 with TRBJ1-1; D unresolved. The ends were cut back, 4 bases at V and 5 bases at J, with 11 bases in the middle. CDR1 is MNHNY, CDR2 SVGAGI, per germline (reference sequence). This CDR3 spans 13 amino acids. The CDR3 spells CASSLNGETEAFF. The CDR3 coding sequence is TGTGCCAGCAGTTTAAATGGAGAGACTGAAGCTTTCTTT.

The rearrangement uses TRBV5-4 and TRBJ1-2; the D gene is possibly TRBD1 (6 bases). Germline assignment: CDR1 SGHNT and CDR2 YYREEE (reference sequence). V was clipped by 3 bases and J by 4 bases, with 16 bases between them. CDR3 size: 15 residues. Written as DNA, the CDR3 is TGTGCCAGCAGCTACGAAAATGAAGGGGGCTATGGCTACACCTTC. This gives the protein CASSYENEGGYGYTF.

V usage is TRBV11-2 and J usage is TRBJ2-2; 8 positions match TRBD2. Trimming removed 4 bases from V and 0 bases from J; junction bases left unmatched: 7. This CDR3 region has 17 residues. Germline values: CDR1 SGHAT, CDR2 FQNNGV. The CDR3 DNA sequence: TGTGCCAGCAGCTCTAACGAGGGACTAGCGAACACCGGGGAGCTGTTTTTT. Encoded protein: CASSSNEGLANTGELFF.

The chain combines TRBV27 with TRBJ1-4; D is possibly TRBD1 (5 bases). This CDR3 has 15 amino acids. Per germline, CDR1 MNHEY and CDR2 SMNVEV (reference sequence). Trimming took off 0 bases at V and 3 bases at J, with 8 bases between the two ends. The CDR3 sequence: CASSLSDSSNEKLFF. CDR3 sequence (DNA): TGTGCCAGCAGTTTATCCGACAGTTCTAATGAAAAACTGTTTTTT. The variable domain in full, completed from reference TRBV27 and TRBJ1-4, reads EAQVTQNPRYLITVTGKKLTVTCSQNMNHEYMSWYRQDPGLGLRQIYYSMNVEVTDKGDVPEGYKVSRKEKRNFPLILESPSPNQTSLYFCASSLSDSSNEKLFFGSGTQLSVL.

The CDR3 is CASSKRTRSFEKLFF. The DNA of the CDR3 is TGTGCCAGCAGCAAACGGACACGGAGTTTTGAAAAACTGTTTTTT. The chain has TRBV21-1 and TRBJ1-4; whether TRBD1, the table's D call, matches the DNA was not checked. TRBV21-1 is designated a pseudogene. The CDR3 consists of 15 residues.

The rearrangement joins TRBV5-1 to TRBJ2-7; the D is unclear. The CDR3 is 13 amino acids. CDR1 SGHRS and CDR2 YFSETQ come from the germline V gene. V was clipped by 1 base and J by 0 bases, with 5 bases between them. CDR3 in DNA: TGCGCCAGCAGCTTGACTCACTCCTACGAGCAGTACTTC. Protein sequence: CASSLTHSYEQYF.

The rearrangement uses TRBV4-1 and TRBJ2-3; a weak D match, TRBD1 (6 bases). In germline, CDR1 is MGHRA, CDR2 YSYEKL. V was cut by 0 bases and J by 1 base, with 11 bases left in between. CDR3 size: 16 residues. Written as DNA, the CDR3 is TGCGCCAGCAGCCAAGAGAGGGGGATGGGCACAGATACGCAGTATTTT. This codes for CASSQERGMGTDTQYF.

The chain combines TRBV23-1 with TRBJ1-6; 7 nucleotides line up with TRBD1. TRBV23-1 is an open reading frame whose function is uncertain. V shed 3 bases and J 0 bases; nucleotides not matched to a gene: 11. This CDR3 has 19 amino acids. CDR3 in amino acids: CASSHRRQGSSSYNSPLHF. CDR3 DNA: TGCGCCAGCAGTCACCGCAGACAGGGATCAAGCTCCTATAATTCACCCCTCCACTTT.

With respect to this clone: The identical CDR3 is also encoded by other nucleotide sequences in the sample. The chain combines TRBV7-3 with TRBJ1-1, with D maybe TRBD1 (5 bases). Germline V gene sequence: CDR1 SGHTA, CDR2 FQGTGA. Trimming took 2 bases from V and 1 from J, leaving 5 bases between them. The CDR3 length is 13 residues. The CDR3 DNA reads TGTGCCAGCAGCTTAGGGGCGAACACTGAAGCTTTCTTT. As protein: CASSLGANTEAFF.

This clone turned up a few times. This rearrangement joins TRBV18 to TRBJ1-6; D not resolved. The CDR3 loop spans 14 amino acids. The germline gives CDR1 KGHSH, CDR2 LQKENI. V was clipped by 3 bases and J by 10 bases, with 13 bases between them. CDR3 amino acids: CASSPDPSGSPLHF. Here the CDR3 DNA reads TGTGCCAGCTCACCTGACCCTTCGGGATCACCCCTCCACTTT.

This chain connects TRBV4-2 to TRBJ1-1; maybe TRBD1 (6 bases). The CDR3 sequence is 18 residues long. The germline V gene encodes CDR1 LGHNA and CDR2 YNFKEQ. The V end was cut by 0 bases, the J end by 3 bases, with 20 bases between. CDR3 region: CASSQDWGPTGTDTEAFF. The CDR3 DNA is TGTGCCAGCAGCCAAGATTGGGGCCCGACAGGTACCGACACTGAAGCTTTCTTT.

The rearrangement links TRBV21-1 to TRBJ1-2; TRBD1, as called in the table, went unchecked against the DNA. TRBV21-1 is recorded as a pseudogene. The CDR3 spans 20 residues. The CDR3: CASSKGAATFSTGPNYGYTF. The CDR3 DNA follows: TGTGCCAGCAGCAAAGGGGCAGCCACCTTCTCTACTGGCCCTAACTATGGCTACACCTTC.

V is TRBV29-1 and J is TRBJ2-3, with 9 nucleotides matching TRBD1. This CDR3 region has 15 residues. V lost 7 bases to trimming and J lost 2 bases; unmatched junction nucleotides: 10. Per germline, CDR1 SQVTM and CDR2 ANQGSEA. This CDR3 reads CSAHSGTGTTDTQYF. DNA of the CDR3: TGCAGCGCCCATTCCGGGACAGGGACCACAGATACGCAGTATTTT.

This clone was seen just once. The rearrangement joins TRBV5-4 to TRBJ2-7, with 10 bases lining up with TRBD2. The CDR3 totals 15 residues. V shed 3 bases, J shed 0 bases, and the junction held 3 bases outside the gene matches. Germline assignment: CDR1 SGHNT and CDR2 YYREEE (reference sequence). In DNA form, the CDR3 reads TGTGCCAGCAGCTACGGGACTAGCGCCTCCTACGAGCAGTACTTC. It specifies CASSYGTSASYEQYF.

The chain joins TRBV30 to TRBJ2-1; 11 bases are a match to TRBD2. This CDR3 spans 15 amino acids. The germline V gene has CDR1 GTSNPN and CDR2 SVGIG (reference sequence). The ends lost 3 bases at V and 4 bases at J; junction bases unmatched: 5. The CDR3 loop reads CAWSLTSGIYNEQFF. CDR3 sequence (DNA): TGTGCCTGGAGCCTGACTAGCGGGATATACAATGAGCAGTTCTTC.

The chain employs TRBV12-3 or TRBV12-4 and TRBJ1-1; D not resolved. The CDR3 covers 12 residues. Deletions cut 5 bases from V and 11 bases from J, with 15 bases between. CDR3 DNA: TGTGCCAGCAGTCTCCCCCCGTTTGAGGCTTTCTTT. Protein sequence: CASSLPPFEAFF.

This chain connects TRBV27 to TRBJ2-7, with a weak D call TRBD1 (6 bases). Germline V gene data show CDR1 as MNHEY and CDR2 as SMNVEV (reference sequence). The CDR3 totals 13 residues. V lost 2 bases to trimming and J lost 4 bases, with 9 bases between them. The CDR3 DNA is TGTGCCAGCAGTTTAGGGACACTATACGAGCAGTACTTC. Translated: CASSLGTLYEQYF.

The chain employs TRBV29-1 and TRBJ1-5, with a tentative D call TRBD1 (6 bases). CDR3 length: 14 residues. The V gene's germline CDR1 is SQVTM and CDR2 ANQGSEA. With 5 bases removed from V and 2 bases from J, the gap between germline ends came to 13 bases. Written as DNA, the CDR3 is TGCAGCGTTTCCCTCGGGACACGCAATCAGCCCCAGCATTTT. The encoded protein is CSVSLGTRNQPQHF. The whole variable domain, filled in from reference TRBV29-1 and TRBJ1-5, reads SAVISQKPSRDICQRGTSLTIQCQVDSQVTMMFWYRQQPGQSLTLIATANQGSEATYESGFVIDKFPISRPNLTFSTLTVSNMSPEDSSIYLCSVSLGTRNQPQHFGDGTRLSIL.

The CDR3 region is CAISGGGVQGGYTF. The CDR3 DNA reads TGTGCCATCAGTGGGGGAGGTGTGCAGGGCGGCTACACCTTC. The chain recombines TRBV10-3 with TRBJ1-2, with a weak D call TRBD1 (5 bases). With 4 bases removed from V and 8 bases from J, the gap between germline ends came to 17 bases. CDR1 and CDR2 from the germline V gene are ENHRY and SYGVKD. CDR3 length: 14 residues.

Only one count was recorded for this clone. This chain uses TRBV12-5 with TRBJ1-2; D might be TRBD1 (6 bases). CDR3 length: 14 amino acids. Germline V gives CDR1 LGHNT, CDR2 FRNRAP. Trimming stripped 2 bases from V and 13 bases from J, with 20 bases between. This chain's CDR3 is CASGLSGGADVSTF. The CDR3 DNA is TGTGCTAGTGGTTTGTCCGGGGGGGCGGATGTATCCACCTTC. Complete variable domain (other parts from reference TRBV12-5 and TRBJ1-2): DARVTQTPRHKVTEMGQEVTMRCQPILGHNTVFWYRQTMMQGLELLAYFRNRAPLDDSGMPKDRFSAEMPDATLATLKIQPSEPRDSAVYFCASGLSGGADVSTFGSGTRLTVV.

This clone has just one count. This chain links TRBV2 with TRBJ1-1, with TRBD1 identical over 7 bases. The CDR3 runs to 20 residues. CDR1 SNHLY and CDR2 FYNNEI come from the germline V gene. V dropped 0 bases and J dropped 11; count of bases not matched to a gene: 27. CDR3 sequence: CASSEALSPRTGTDKMRAFF. The CDR3 DNA is TGTGCCAGCAGTGAAGCCTTGTCGCCTCGGACTGGGACAGATAAAATGAGGGCTTTCTTT. Full variable domain (missing parts from reference TRBV2 and TRBJ1-1): EPEVTQTPSHQVTQMGQEVILRCVPISNHLYFYWYRQILGQKVEFLVSFYNNEISEKSEIFDDQFSVERPDGSNFTLKIRSTKLEDSAMYFCASSEALSPRTGTDKMRAFFGQGTRLTVV.